This is a list of T cell receptor beta chains from one sample in a study of a mutant IDH1 vaccine in newly diagnosed glioma. This table comes from immunoSEQ multiplex PCR, and its TCRdb copy is limited to in-frame clones, with some not included. This table has about 88,000 clones, around 80% appearing once. Specimen: PBMCs, collected from a glioma patient treated with radiotherapy, temozolomide or both. The receptors shown here come from a man between 40 and 49 years old with glioma. Some clones in this sample may be carry-over from other donors' samples. Each CDR3 is given with its conserved first and last residue. Each record gives: D gene, clone size, J gene, V gene, CDR3 protein, CDR3 DNA. A D gene is named only where the DNA matches it firmly. Clone size, where shown, is once, few, many, or a class for clones that have expanded.

>TRBD1|NA|TRBJ2-7|TRBV5-1
CASTFWDREGEQYF
TGCGCCAGCACCTTCTGGGACAGGGAAGGCGAGCAGTACTTC
>NA|NA|TRBJ1-1|TRBV10-3
CAISESVTEAFF
TGTGCCATCAGTGAGTCGGTCACTGAAGCTTTCTTT
>TRBD2|NA|TRBJ2-7|TRBV6-5
CASSYSSGGTYEQYF
TGTGCCAGCAGTTACTCTTCGGGGGGGACGTACGAGCAGTACTTC
>NA|NA|TRBJ1-1|TRBV29-1
CSVVMLNTEAFF
TGCAGCGTTGTCATGCTGAACACTGAAGCTTTCTTT
>TRBD1|NA|TRBJ1-6|TRBV30
CAWMRGLNSPLHF
TGTGCCTGGATGAGGGGGCTTAATTCACCCCTCCACTTT
>NA|NA|TRBJ1-1|TRBV4-1
CASSQERAGRVLF
TGCGCCAGCAGCCAAGAGAGGGCAGGGAGGGTCCTCTTT
>TRBD1|NA|TRBJ2-1|TRBV7-9
CASSTETGGYNEQFF
TGTGCCAGCAGCACCGAGACAGGGGGCTACAATGAGCAGTTCTTC
>TRBD1|NA|TRBJ2-7|TRBV11-3
CASRQGARSYEQYF
TGTGCAAGCAGGCAGGGGGCGAGGTCCTACGAGCAGTACTTC
>TRBD1|NA|TRBJ1-2|TRBV7-6
CASSAWTGFNYGYTF
TGTGCCAGCAGCGCTTGGACAGGCTTCAACTATGGCTACACCTTC
>NA|NA|TRBJ1-5|TRBV6-1
CAGAGRPNQPQHF
TGTGCCGGGGCGGGGCGCCCGAATCAGCCCCAGCATTTT
>NA|NA|TRBJ1-1|TRBV6-1
CASSEHRVNTEAFF
TGTGCCAGCAGTGAACACAGAGTGAACACTGAAGCTTTCTTT
>NA|medium-sized|TRBJ2-7|TRBV15
CATSRDRGYSFYEQYF
TGTGCCACCAGCAGAGATAGAGGTTACAGTTTCTACGAGCAGTACTTC
>NA|NA|TRBJ2-1|TRBV5-1
CASSLAGGNEQFF
TGCGCCAGCAGCTTGGCCGGGGGCAATGAGCAGTTCTTC
>NA|NA|TRBJ2-6|TRBV25-1
CARPRTATPGANVLTF
TGTGCCAGGCCTAGGACAGCCACCCCTGGGGCCAACGTCCTGACTTTC
>NA|NA|TRBJ2-2|TRBV7-9
CASPRGGLNTGELFF
TGTGCCAGCCCGAGGGGGGGGCTGAACACCGGGGAGCTGTTTTTT
>NA|NA|TRBJ1-1|TRBV10-3
CATRSQLNTEAFF
TGTGCCACCCGATCCCAGTTGAACACTGAAGCTTTCTTT
>NA|NA|TRBJ1-2|TRBV19
CASSLGVRSAGYTF
TGTGCCAGTAGTCTGGGGGTCCGTAGTGCTGGCTACACCTTC
>NA|NA|TRBJ1-1|TRBV7-8
CASSFTVNTEAFF
TGTGCCAGCAGCTTTACGGTGAACACTGAAGCTTTCTTT
>NA|NA|TRBJ2-5|TRBV5-6
CASSLANTGPVRETQYF
TGTGCCAGCAGCTTGGCCAATACGGGACCCGTAAGGGAGACCCAGTACTTC
>NA|NA|TRBJ2-3|TRBV7-8
CASSLGRELGTDTQYF
TGTGCCAGCAGCTTAGGGAGGGAGTTAGGCACAGATACGCAGTATTTT